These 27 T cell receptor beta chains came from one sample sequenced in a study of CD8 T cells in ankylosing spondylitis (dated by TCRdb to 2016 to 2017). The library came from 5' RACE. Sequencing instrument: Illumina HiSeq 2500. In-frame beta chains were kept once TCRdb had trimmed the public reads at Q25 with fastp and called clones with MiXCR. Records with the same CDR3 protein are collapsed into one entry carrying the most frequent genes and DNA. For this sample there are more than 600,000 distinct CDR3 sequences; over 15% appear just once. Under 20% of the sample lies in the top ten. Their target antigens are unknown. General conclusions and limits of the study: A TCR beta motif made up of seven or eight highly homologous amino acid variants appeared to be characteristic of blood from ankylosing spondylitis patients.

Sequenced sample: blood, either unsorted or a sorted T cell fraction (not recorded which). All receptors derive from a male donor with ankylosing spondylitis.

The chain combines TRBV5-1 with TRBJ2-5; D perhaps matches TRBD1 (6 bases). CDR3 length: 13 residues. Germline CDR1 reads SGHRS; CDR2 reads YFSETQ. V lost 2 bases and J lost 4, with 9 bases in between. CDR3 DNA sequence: TGCGCCAGCAGCTTATTCAGGGGAGAGACCCAGTACTTC. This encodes CASSLFRGETQYF.

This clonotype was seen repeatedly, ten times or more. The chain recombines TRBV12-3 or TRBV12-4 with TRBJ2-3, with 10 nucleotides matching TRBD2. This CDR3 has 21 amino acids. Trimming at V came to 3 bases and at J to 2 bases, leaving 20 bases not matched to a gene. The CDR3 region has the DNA TGTGCCAGCAGTTTCTTACTTGGACAGTCCGGACTAGCGGCCAACACAGATACGCAGTATTTT. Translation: CASSFLLGQSGLAANTDTQYF.

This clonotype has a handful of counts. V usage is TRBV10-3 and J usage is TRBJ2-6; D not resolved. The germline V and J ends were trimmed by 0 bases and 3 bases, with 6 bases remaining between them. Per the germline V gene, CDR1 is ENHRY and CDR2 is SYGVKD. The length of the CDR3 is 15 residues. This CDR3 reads CAISESGGGANVLTF. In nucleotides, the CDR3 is TGTGCCATCAGTGAGTCGGGCGGTGGGGCCAACGTCCTGACTTTC.

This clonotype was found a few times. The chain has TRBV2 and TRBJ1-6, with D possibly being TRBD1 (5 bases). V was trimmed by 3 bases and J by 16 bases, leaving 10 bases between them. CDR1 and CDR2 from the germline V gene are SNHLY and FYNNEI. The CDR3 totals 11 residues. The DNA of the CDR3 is TGTGCCAGCAGTGATCGACAGACGCTCCACTTT. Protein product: CASSDRQTLHF.

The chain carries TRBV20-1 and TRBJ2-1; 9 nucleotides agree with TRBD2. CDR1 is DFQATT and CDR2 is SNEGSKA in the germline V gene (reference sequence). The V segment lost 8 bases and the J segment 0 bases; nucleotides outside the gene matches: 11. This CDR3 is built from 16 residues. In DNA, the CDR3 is TGCAGTTTTGGGGCGGGGGGGCCGGTCTCCTACAATGAGCAGTTCTTC. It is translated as CSFGAGGPVSYNEQFF.

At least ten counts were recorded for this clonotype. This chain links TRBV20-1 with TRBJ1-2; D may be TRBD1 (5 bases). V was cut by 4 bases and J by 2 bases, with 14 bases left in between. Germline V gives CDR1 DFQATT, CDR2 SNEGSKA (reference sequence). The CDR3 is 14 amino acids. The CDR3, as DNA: TGCAGTGCTAACCCCCGGGGGGGGAACTATGGCTACACCTTC. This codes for CSANPRGGNYGYTF.

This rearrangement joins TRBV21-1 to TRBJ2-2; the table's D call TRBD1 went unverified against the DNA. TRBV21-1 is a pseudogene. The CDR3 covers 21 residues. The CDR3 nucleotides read TGTGCCAGCAGCCCCCCCCGGGGGCGAGCGGAGAAAAACCTTAACACCGGGGAGCTGTTTTTT. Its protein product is CASSPPRGRAEKNLNTGELFF.

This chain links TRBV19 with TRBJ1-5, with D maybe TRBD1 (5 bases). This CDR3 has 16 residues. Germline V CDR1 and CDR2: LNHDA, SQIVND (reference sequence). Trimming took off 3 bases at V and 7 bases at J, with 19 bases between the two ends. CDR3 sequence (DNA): TGTGCCAGTAGTATCCTACCGACGGGGGGGGAACAGCCCCAGCATTTT. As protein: CASSILPTGGEQPQHF.

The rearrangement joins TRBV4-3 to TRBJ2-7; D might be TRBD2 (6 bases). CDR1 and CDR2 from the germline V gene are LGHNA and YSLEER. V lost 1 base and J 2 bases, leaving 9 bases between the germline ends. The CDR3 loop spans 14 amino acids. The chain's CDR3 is CASSQADYAYEQYF. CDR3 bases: TGCGCCAGCAGCCAAGCGGACTACGCCTACGAGCAGTACTTC.

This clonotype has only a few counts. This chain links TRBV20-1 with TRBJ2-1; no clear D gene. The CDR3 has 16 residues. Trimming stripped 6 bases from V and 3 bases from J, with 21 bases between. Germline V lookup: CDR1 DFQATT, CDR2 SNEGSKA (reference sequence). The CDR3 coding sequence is TGCAGTGCCCGAGTAGCCCGTGGTACGCACTACAATGAGCAGTTCTTC. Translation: CSARVARGTHYNEQFF.

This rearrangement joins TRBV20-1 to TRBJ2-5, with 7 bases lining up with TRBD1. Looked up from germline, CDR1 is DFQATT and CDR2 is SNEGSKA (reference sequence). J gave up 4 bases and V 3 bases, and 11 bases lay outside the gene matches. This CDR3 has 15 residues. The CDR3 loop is CSASFWDRVGETQYF. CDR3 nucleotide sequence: TGCAGTGCTAGCTTTTGGGACAGAGTAGGAGAGACCCAGTACTTC.

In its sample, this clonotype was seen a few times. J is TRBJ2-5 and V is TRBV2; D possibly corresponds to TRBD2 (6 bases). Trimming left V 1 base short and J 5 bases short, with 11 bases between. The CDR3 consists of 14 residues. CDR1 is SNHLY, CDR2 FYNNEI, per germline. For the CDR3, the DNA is TGTGCCAGCAGTGAAGGACGGAGCGGGGAGACCCAGTACTTC. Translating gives CASSEGRSGETQYF.

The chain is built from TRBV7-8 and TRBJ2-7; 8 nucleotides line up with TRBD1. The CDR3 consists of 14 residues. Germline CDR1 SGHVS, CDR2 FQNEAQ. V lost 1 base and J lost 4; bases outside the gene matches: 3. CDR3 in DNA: TGTGCCAGCAGCTTAGGGACAGGGTGGTACGAGCAGTACTTC. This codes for CASSLGTGWYEQYF.

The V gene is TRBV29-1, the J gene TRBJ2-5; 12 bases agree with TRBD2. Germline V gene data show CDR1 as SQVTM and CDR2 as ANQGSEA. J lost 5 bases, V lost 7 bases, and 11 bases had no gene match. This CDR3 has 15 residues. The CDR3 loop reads CSARLAGERWETQYF. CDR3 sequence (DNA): TGCAGCGCCCGACTAGCGGGAGAGAGGTGGGAGACCCAGTACTTC.

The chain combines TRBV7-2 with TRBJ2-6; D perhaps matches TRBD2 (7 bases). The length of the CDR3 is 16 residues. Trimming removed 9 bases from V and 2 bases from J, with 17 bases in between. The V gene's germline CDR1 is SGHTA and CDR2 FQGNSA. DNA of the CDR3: TGTGCCAGATGGGGGGGCCTTCTCACTGGGGCCAACGTCCTGACTTTC. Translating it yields CARWGGLLTGANVLTF.

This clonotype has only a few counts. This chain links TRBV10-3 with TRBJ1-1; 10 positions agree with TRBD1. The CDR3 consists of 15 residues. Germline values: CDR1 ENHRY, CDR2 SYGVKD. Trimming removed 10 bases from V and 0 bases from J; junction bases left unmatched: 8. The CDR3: CATSTGGSMNTEAFF. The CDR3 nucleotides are TGTGCCACTTCGACAGGGGGCTCCATGAACACTGAAGCTTTCTTT.

In DNA, the CDR3 is TGTGCCAGTACTACCGGGACAGGGTACGCCGGGGAGCTGTTTTTT. It yields the protein CASTTGTGYAGELFF. The rearrangement links TRBV27 to TRBJ2-2; 9 nucleotides match TRBD1. CDR1 is MNHEY and CDR2 is SMNVEV in the germline V gene (reference sequence). J gave up 6 bases and V 9 bases, and 11 bases lay outside the gene matches. The CDR3 runs to 15 residues.

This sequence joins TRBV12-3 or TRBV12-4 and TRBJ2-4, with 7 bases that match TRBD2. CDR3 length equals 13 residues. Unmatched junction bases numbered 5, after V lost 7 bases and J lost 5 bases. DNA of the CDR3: TGTGCCAGCAAATCGGGGGGACAAAACATTCAGTACTTC. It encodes CASKSGGQNIQYF.

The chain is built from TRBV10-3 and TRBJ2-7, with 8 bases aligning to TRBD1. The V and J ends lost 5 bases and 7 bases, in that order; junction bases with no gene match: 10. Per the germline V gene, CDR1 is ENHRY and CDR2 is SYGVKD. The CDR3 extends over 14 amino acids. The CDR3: CAISWTGPPLEQYF. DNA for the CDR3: TGTGCCATCAGTTGGACAGGGCCGCCGCTGGAGCAGTACTTC.

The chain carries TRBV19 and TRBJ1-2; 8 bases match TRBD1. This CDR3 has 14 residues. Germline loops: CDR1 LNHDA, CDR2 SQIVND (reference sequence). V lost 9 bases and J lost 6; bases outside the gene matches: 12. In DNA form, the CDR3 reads TGTGCCAGCCATAGGGGGGACAGGAACCATGGCTACACCTTC. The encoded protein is CASHRGDRNHGYTF.

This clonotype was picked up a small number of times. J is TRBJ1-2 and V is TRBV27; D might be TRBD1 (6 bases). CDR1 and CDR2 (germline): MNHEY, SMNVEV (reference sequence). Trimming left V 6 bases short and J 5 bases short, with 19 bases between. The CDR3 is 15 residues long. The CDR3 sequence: CASSPGARKIYGYTF. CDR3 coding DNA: TGTGCCAGCAGCCCGGGGGCGCGAAAGATTTATGGCTACACCTTC.

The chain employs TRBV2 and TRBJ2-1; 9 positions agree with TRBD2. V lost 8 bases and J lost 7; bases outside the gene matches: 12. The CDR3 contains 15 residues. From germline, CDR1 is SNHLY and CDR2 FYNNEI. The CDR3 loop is CASDGGRALWNEQFF. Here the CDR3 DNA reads TGTGCCAGCGATGGCGGGAGGGCCTTATGGAATGAGCAGTTCTTC.

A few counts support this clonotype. The DNA of the CDR3 is TGCGCCAGCAGTAGACAGGGGTTGGGCGGGGAGCTGTTTTTT. It translates to CASSRQGLGGELFF. The rearrangement joins TRBV4-1 to TRBJ2-2; 8 bases map to TRBD1. Trimming took 6 bases from V and 7 from J; bases not matched to a gene: 7. The CDR3 contains 14 residues. The V gene's germline CDR1 is MGHRA and CDR2 YSYEKL.

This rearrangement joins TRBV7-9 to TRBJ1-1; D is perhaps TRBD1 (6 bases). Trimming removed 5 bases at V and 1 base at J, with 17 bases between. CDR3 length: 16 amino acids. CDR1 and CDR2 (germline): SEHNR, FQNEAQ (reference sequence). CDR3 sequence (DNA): TGTGCCAGCAGCCTGGGTTCTGGGGGGGCGAACACTGAAGCTTTCTTT. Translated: CASSLGSGGANTEAFF.

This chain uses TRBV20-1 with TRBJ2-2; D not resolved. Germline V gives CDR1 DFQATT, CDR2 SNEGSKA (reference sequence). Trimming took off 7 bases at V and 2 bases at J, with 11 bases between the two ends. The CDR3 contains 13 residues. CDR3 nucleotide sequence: TGCAGTGACCCCTTCCAAAACACCGGGGAGCTGTTTTTT. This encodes CSDPFQNTGELFF.

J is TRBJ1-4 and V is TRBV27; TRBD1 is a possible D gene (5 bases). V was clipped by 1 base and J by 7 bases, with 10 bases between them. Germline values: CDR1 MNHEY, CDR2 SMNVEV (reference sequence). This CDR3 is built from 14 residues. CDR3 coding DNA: TGTGCCAGCAGTTTATGGGGGGAGTCTGAAAAACTGTTTTTT. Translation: CASSLWGESEKLFF.

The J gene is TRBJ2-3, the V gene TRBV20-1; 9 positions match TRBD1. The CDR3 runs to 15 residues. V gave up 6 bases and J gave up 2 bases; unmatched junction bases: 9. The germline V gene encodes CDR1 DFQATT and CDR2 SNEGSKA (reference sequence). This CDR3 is CSALTQGAPTDTQYF. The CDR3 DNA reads TGCAGTGCGTTAACACAGGGGGCCCCCACAGATACGCAGTATTTT.